This TCR beta chain was found in a study of long-term antiretroviral therapy in people with HIV (dated by TCRdb to between 2021 and 2023). Context from the whole study: The earliest samples were collected roughly a decade before the 2015 WHO recommendation for immediate ART, at a time when ART was usually postponed until CD4 counts fell. A retrospective serial study tested whether ART initiation and durable HIV suppression were associated with changes in peripheral blood TRB repertoire composition and diversity. A total of roughly 200 cryopreserved PBMC samples came from around 30 adults with confirmed HIV infection and were collected serially over a mean of roughly six years (range 1-12). Among the 25 to 30 participants with HIV, roughly eleven were female. No cross-contamination during QIAcube processing turned up in test extractions that ran a monoclonal T-cell line alongside about 35 polyclonal samples. The research as a whole found: Owing to limited PBMC availability, only the TCR beta chain was sequenced, without alpha chain pairing. HIV repertoires had narrower CDR3 length ranges than controls, and the network structure suggested an antigen-experienced repertoire that shifted only slightly toward naive after ART. Unsorted PBMC were profiled instead of sorted CD4+ and CD8+ T cells because pre-ART samples had limited cell numbers. Inferences about post-ART repertoire changes were limited because no data were available on ART adherence, viral resistance or therapy changes. A significant increase in TRB diversity was found to be associated with ART initiation, although TRB diversity was observed to remain significantly below that of transplant donor controls even after long-term ART. The samples were dated from about 2004 to 2018, and the ART regimens that were used may be less effective than current ART regimens. Expanded TRB clones identified before ART initiation dominated the repertoire at all time points, although this dominance fluctuated and declined in many PLHIV after ART.

The immunoSEQ hsTCRB v3.0 assay was used at survey level resolution to sequence the TRB variable region. TRB sequencing targeted a depth of about 40,000-50,000 T-cell genomes per sample. Pooled TRB libraries were sequenced on an Illumina MiSeq with a v3 150-cycle kit. Per the original workflow: Repertoire analysis was performed in R inside a reproducible Nextflow workflow that covered QC, data transformation and analysis. Custom analyses were implemented in LymphoSeq2, an R package for AIRR-Seq data exploration. A few samples that produced fewer than 5000 total TRB sequences were removed, so 188 HIV repertoires were analyzed. Of the roughly 190 retained HIV repertoires, approximately 57 were collected before and about 130 after ART initiation. Repertoires were downsampled to 5000 TRB nucleotide sequences, and summary statistics were averaged over 100 downsampling iterations. TRB sequences were retained for analysis only if CDR3 regions of at least seven amino acids were present. Diversity was assessed using a clonality score derived from Shannon entropy and using the Gini coefficient. Repertoire networks linked the top 5000 CDR3 amino acid sequences whenever two sequences differed by an edit distance of one. Antigen specificity groups and MHC restriction were predicted for TRB CDR3 amino acid sequences with GLIPH2. To flag known associations with CMV, EBV, HIV or tissue antigens, CDR3 amino acid sequences were compared against VDJdb and McPAS-TCR. Pre-ART, post-ART and control groups were compared with Wilcoxon signed-rank tests and Holm-Bonferroni correction. TCRdb re-hosts the immuneACCESS table, in-frame sequences only. Its copies lack some clones; in the studies checked, an unresolved V gene accounts for under half of them, and the cause for the rest is not known. D and trimming come from the DNA, and the V and J calls and clone size come from that table. The sample data list over 25,000 clones, and roughly 90% of these were observed just once. Together, the top ten hold 4.1% of the sample.

For this clone: Its antigen remains unidentified. No qualities accompany the bases; no much larger clone lies one base away.

Participants were included only if at least one PBMC sample before ART initiation and at least two post-ART samples were available. Every participant with HIV received treatment in the United States of America. Before DNA extraction, cryopreserved samples containing roughly 0.85-11 million PBMC were thawed and washed. At the time of the earliest PBMC sample, participants with HIV were aged between about 20 and 60 years. PBMC samples were contributed by each participant from 1-4 timepoints before ART initiation and 2-8 timepoints after ART initiation, with a median of 7 samples. Serial HIV viral load, CD4+ T-cell count, ART history and demographic data were obtained for every participant. A Qiagen kit on a QIAcube was used to extract genomic DNA from unsorted PBMC, with samples processed in batches of 12. The TCR originated in a woman aged 18-30 years with HIV. The sample here was unsorted PBMCs, taken 0.5 years after starting antiretroviral therapy.

The bases are TGCAGCGGGGGCTTAGGACTAGCGGGACCCAACTCCTACAATGAGCAGTTCTTC. Translated, it gives CSGGLGLAGPNSYNEQFF. Rearrangement joined TRBV29-1 to TRBJ2-1, with 12 bases in between that match TRBD2. Taken from cysteine to phenylalanine, the CDR3 has 18 residues. CDR3 DNA is the only sequence kept; it has 54 bases, read in frame from the first base. The junction shows trimming of 7 bases on V and 0 bases on J, and the gene matches do not reach 13 bases of it. CDR1 and CDR2, per the germline V gene, are SQVTM and ANQGSEA.